The 19 T cell receptor beta chains reported below all come from one sample, sequenced in a study of metastatic and nonmetastatic thyroid tumors. MiXCR was used by TCRdb to re-call the PCR reads. The data show about 31,000 clones, roughly 19% seen once. No patient received treatment before thyroid surgery. Specimen: blood. The receptors stem from a female donor with papillary thyroid cancer or a benign thyroid nodule (not recorded which). Some clones in this sample may be carry-over from other donors' samples.

Many counts were recorded for this clone. The V and J genes are TRBV19 and TRBJ1-5; D call uncertain. V was trimmed by 8 bases and J by 4 bases, leaving 18 bases between them. This CDR3 contains 15 residues. CDR1 and CDR2 (germline): LNHDA, SQIVND (reference sequence). The CDR3: CASGPALSRNQPQHF. The CDR3 coding sequence is TGTGCCAGTGGACCAGCTTTAAGCCGGAATCAGCCCCAGCATTTT.

By share, this clone counts as medium-sized. DNA for the CDR3: TGTGCCAGCCGAGAACAGGGATATGAGCAGTACTTC. Its protein is CASREQGYEQYF. The V gene is TRBV6-2 or TRBV6-3, the J gene TRBJ2-7, with D possibly being TRBD1 (6 bases). Trimming removed 8 bases at V and 7 bases at J, with 15 bases between. Germline CDR1 MNHEY, CDR2 SVGEGT. The CDR3 spans 12 residues.

This CDR3 reads CASSLGWTEQFF. The DNA for the CDR3 is TGCGCCAGCAGCTTGGGGTGGACTGAGCAGTTCTTC. The chain employs TRBV5-1 and TRBJ2-1; no firm D call. The CDR3 has 12 residues. Germline loops: CDR1 SGHRS, CDR2 YFSETQ. Trimming pared 0 bases from V and 9 bases from J, leaving 7 bases between.

The J gene is TRBJ2-3, the V gene TRBV11-3; 7 positions match TRBD1. V was clipped by 8 bases and J by 6 bases; unmatched bases: 11. Looked up from germline, CDR1 is SGHNT and CDR2 is YENEEA. The CDR3 runs to 14 residues. DNA for the CDR3: TGTGCCAGCTCCGGACGACAGGGCGGGGATACGCAGTATTTT. This gives the protein CASSGRQGGDTQYF.

A remark on this clone: One end of the junction is discordant with germline, which a read error may explain. V gene TRBV4-2 combines with J gene TRBJ2-1, with a tentative D call TRBD2 (7 bases). The CDR3 is 16 amino acids. Germline assignment: CDR1 LGHNA and CDR2 YNFKEQ. The CDR3 DNA sequence: TGTGCGAGCAGCCCGGGGTTAGCGCGGGGGCCTGATGAGCAGTTCTTC. Translated: CASSPGLARGPDEQFF.

By share, this clone counts as medium-sized. The chain employs TRBV11-2 and TRBJ1-2, with a tentative D call TRBD1 (6 bases). Germline lookup yields CDR1 SGHAT and CDR2 FQNNGV. The CDR3 consists of 14 residues. Trimming cost V 5 bases and J 7 bases, with 17 bases left between them. CDR3 sequence: CASSLTDTGFGYTF. For the CDR3, the DNA is TGTGCCAGCAGCCTCACCGACACAGGGTTTGGCTACACCTTC.

This clone has a handful of counts. The rearrangement uses TRBV4-1 and TRBJ1-3; D is unclear. The CDR3 length is 16 residues. CDR1 MGHRA and CDR2 YSYEKL come from the germline V gene. The ends were cut back, 0 bases at V and 0 bases at J, with 9 bases in the middle. The CDR3 region is CASSQDSLNSGNTIYF. Written as DNA, the CDR3 is TGCGCCAGCAGCCAAGACTCGTTAAACTCTGGAAACACCATATATTTT.

This clone was recorded at least ten times. V usage is TRBV11-2 and J usage is TRBJ1-2; D is ambiguous. The germline CDR1 and CDR2 sequences are SGHAT and FQNNGV. The CDR3 is 13 amino acids. V was shortened by 6 bases and J by 8 bases, with 16 bases between the two germline ends. The CDR3 DNA follows: TGTGCCAGCAGTCCCCGAACAGTCGAGGGCTACACCTTC. The encoded protein is CASSPRTVEGYTF.

The chain has TRBV7-2 and TRBJ2-7; TRBD2 matches at 8 bases. Per germline, CDR1 SGHTA and CDR2 FQGNSA. The length of the CDR3 is 15 residues. Unmatched junction bases numbered 6, after V lost 5 bases and J lost 0 bases. Here the CDR3 DNA reads TGTGCCAGCAGCGCGATGGCGGGAGGCTCCTACGAGCAGTACTTC. Protein: CASSAMAGGSYEQYF.

This clone appeared many times. This sequence joins TRBV3-1 and TRBJ2-1; 8 bases fit TRBD2. Germline CDR1 is LGHDT and CDR2 is YNNKEL (reference sequence). CDR3 size: 17 residues. The V and J ends lost 5 bases and 8 bases, in that order; junction bases with no gene match: 17. The CDR3 DNA sequence: TGTGCCAGCAGCAGACACCGGCGGGGACTAGTCTCCCATGAGCAGTTCTTC. This translates into CASSRHRRGLVSHEQFF.

This clone was observed a handful of times. Here the CDR3 DNA reads TGTGCCAGCAGTAACAGGGGAATGAACACTGAAGCTTTCTTT. Its protein is CASSNRGMNTEAFF. This sequence joins TRBV6-2 or TRBV6-3 and TRBJ1-1; 7 bases line up with TRBD1. Losses at the gene ends were 5 bases for V and 0 bases for J; bases not matched to a gene: 3. The CDR3 covers 14 residues. Looked up from germline, CDR1 is MNHEY and CDR2 is SVGEGT.

This clone was counted many times. V is TRBV4-2 and J is TRBJ2-3; possibly TRBD1 for D (6 bases). CDR3 length: 17 amino acids. V was trimmed by 0 bases and J by 4 bases, leaving 17 bases between them. Germline V CDR1 and CDR2: LGHNA, YNFKEQ. CDR3 protein: CASSQDPSAGGADTQYF. DNA for the CDR3: TGTGCCAGCAGCCAAGACCCCTCCGCTGGGGGCGCAGATACGCAGTATTTT.

In its sample, this clone was seen once. The chain recombines TRBV4-3 with TRBJ1-1, with TRBD1 matching 8 bases. The V gene end was trimmed by 0 bases and the J gene end by 6 bases; junction bases not matched to a gene: 9. The CDR3 is made up of 16 amino acids. CDR1 is LGHNA and CDR2 is YSLEER in the germline V gene. As DNA, the CDR3 is TGCGCCAGCAGCCAAGACTCAGGGGGCTATAACGCTGAAGCTTTCTTT. It yields the protein CASSQDSGGYNAEAFF.

This clone was detected many times. J is TRBJ1-1 and V is TRBV7-2, with D possibly being TRBD1 (5 bases). This CDR3 comprises 12 residues. The germline CDR1 and CDR2 sequences are SGHTA and FQGNSA. Trimming left V 10 bases short and J 4 bases short, with 13 bases between. The CDR3 region is CATWGGVTEAFF. The CDR3 region has the DNA TGTGCCACCTGGGGGGGGGTCACTGAAGCTTTCTTT.

The chain combines TRBV6-4 with TRBJ2-2; TRBD1 agrees at 7 bases. The V gene end was trimmed by 8 bases and the J gene end by 4 bases; junction bases not matched to a gene: 10. The CDR3 has 15 amino acids. Germline CDR1 and CDR2: MRHNA and SNTAGT. The CDR3 sequence is CASYDTGDSTGELFF. DNA of the CDR3: TGTGCCAGCTACGATACAGGGGATAGCACCGGGGAGCTGTTTTTT.

This clone occurred many times. The genes are TRBV4-2 and TRBJ2-5, with D possibly TRBD1 on 5 matching bases. CDR3 length: 15 amino acids. V lost 3 bases and J lost 5, with 16 bases in between. Per the germline V gene, CDR1 is LGHNA and CDR2 is YNFKEQ. CDR3 DNA: TGTGCCAGCAGCCAGCAGGAAGGCCAGGGCGAGACCCAGTACTTC. Translating gives CASSQQEGQGETQYF.

This clone occurred many times. The chain uses TRBV20-1 and TRBJ1-1; 10 bases are a match to TRBD1. CDR1 and CDR2 from the germline V gene are DFQATT and SNEGSKA (reference sequence). This CDR3 is built from 14 residues. Losses at the gene ends were 2 bases for V and 4 bases for J; bases not matched to a gene: 4. The CDR3 region has the DNA TGCAGTGCTAGATCGACAGGGGGCATCACTGAAGCTTTCTTT. Translated, it gives CSARSTGGITEAFF.

The chain carries TRBV3-1 and TRBJ2-5; tentative D call: TRBD2 (5 bases). The CDR3 loop spans 13 amino acids. Germline values: CDR1 LGHDT, CDR2 YNNKEL (reference sequence). The V end lost 2 bases, the J end lost 9 bases, and 13 bases lay between the germline ends. In nucleotides, the CDR3 is TGTGCCAGCAGCCAAAAGGGAGCTTCGGCCCAGTACTTC. This translates into CASSQKGASAQYF.

At least ten counts were recorded for this clone. The chain links TRBV25-1 to TRBJ1-2; 8 bases map to TRBD1. Germline trimming cut 4 bases from V and 5 bases from J; bases unmatched to any gene: 12. Per the germline V gene, CDR1 is MGHDK and CDR2 is SYGVNS. The CDR3 is 16 residues long. The CDR3 bases are TGTGCCAGCAGTGCTTACGCCGGGACAGGAGCATATGGCTACACCTTC. Amino acids: CASSAYAGTGAYGYTF.